The source of this TCR beta chain is a study of T cell changes during pregnancy in multiple sclerosis. CDR1 SGHNT and CDR2 YYREEE come from the germline V gene (reference sequence). CDR3 length: 19 residues. J was trimmed by 0 bases and V by 6 bases; bases with no gene match: 15. TCRdb keeps only in-frame clones here, not all; method: immunoSEQ multiplex PCR. The data hold some 43,000 clones, with roughly 93% observed a single time. The chain combines TRBV5-4 with TRBJ2-2, with 9 bases lining up with TRBD1. The TCR was taken from a female donor with multiple sclerosis, enrolled in a pregnancy study. The starting material was CD8+ T cells from peripheral blood mononuclear cells, obtained in the third trimester of pregnancy. The CDR3 sequence: CASTSPGQGPLSNTGELFF. The CDR3 nucleotides are TGTGCCAGCACCTCACCGGGACAGGGCCCCCTTTCGAACACCGGGGAGCTGTTTTTT.